This TCR beta chain was captured by sequencing in a study of blood T cell repertoires in COVID-19. This clone has a handful of counts. The CDR3 covers 13 residues. Per germline, CDR1 SEHNR and CDR2 FQNEAQ (reference sequence). Method: immunoSEQ multiplex PCR; TCRdb's copy keeps in-frame clones and lacks some. The profile covers hundreds of thousands of clones, with about 91% appearing a single time and approximately 8.8% taken by the ten largest. The sequenced sample consisted of PBMCs or T cells enriched from blood (not recorded which). The rearrangement links TRBV7-9 to TRBJ1-1; D gene uncertain. The TCR sequence derives from a woman aged 35 to 49 who had recovered from COVID-19. Here the CDR3 reads CVTLTGWDTEAFF. In nucleotides, the CDR3 is TGTGTTACCCTCACCGGGTGGGACACTGAAGCTTTCTTT.